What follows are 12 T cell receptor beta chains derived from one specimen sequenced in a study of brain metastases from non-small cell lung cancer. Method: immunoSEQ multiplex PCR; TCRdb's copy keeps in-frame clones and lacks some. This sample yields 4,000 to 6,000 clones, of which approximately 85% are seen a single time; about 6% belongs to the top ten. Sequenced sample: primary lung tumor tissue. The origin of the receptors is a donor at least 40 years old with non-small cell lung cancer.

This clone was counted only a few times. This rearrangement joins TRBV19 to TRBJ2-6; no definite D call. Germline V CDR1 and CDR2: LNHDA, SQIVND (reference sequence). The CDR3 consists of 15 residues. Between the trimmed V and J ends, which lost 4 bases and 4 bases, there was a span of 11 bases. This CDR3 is CASSKEPSGANVLTF. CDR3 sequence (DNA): TGTGCCAGTAGTAAGGAACCGTCAGGGGCCAACGTCCTGACTTTC.

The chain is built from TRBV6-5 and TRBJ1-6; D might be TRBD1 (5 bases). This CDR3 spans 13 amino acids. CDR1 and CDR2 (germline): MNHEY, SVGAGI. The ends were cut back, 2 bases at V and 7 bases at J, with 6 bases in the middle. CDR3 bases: TGTGCCAGCAGTTACGAGGGGAATTCACCCCTCCACTTT. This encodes CASSYEGNSPLHF.

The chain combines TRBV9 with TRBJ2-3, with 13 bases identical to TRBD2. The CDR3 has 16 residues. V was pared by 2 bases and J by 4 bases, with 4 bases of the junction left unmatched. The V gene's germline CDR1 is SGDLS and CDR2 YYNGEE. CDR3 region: CASSVTSGRGSDTQYF. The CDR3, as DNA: TGTGCCAGCAGCGTTACTAGCGGGAGGGGGTCAGATACGCAGTATTTT.

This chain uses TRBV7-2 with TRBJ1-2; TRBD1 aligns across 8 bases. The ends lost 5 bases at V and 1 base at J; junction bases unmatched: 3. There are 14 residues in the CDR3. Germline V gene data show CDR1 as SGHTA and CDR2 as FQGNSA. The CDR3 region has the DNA TGTGCCAGCAGCCTCGACAGGGGTAACTATGGCTACACCTTC. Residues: CASSLDRGNYGYTF.

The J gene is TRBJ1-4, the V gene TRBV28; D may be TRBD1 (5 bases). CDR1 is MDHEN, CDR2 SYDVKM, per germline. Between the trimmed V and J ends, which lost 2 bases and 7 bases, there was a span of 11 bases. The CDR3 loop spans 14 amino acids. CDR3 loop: CASSLTGRGEKLFF. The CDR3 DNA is TGTGCCAGCAGTTTAACAGGCCGGGGTGAAAAACTGTTTTTT.

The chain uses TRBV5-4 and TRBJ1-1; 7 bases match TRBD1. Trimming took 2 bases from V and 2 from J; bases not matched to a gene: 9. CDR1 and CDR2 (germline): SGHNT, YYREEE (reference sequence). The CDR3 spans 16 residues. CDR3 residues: CASSFPPGQKNTEAFF. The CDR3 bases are TGTGCCAGCAGCTTCCCACCGGGACAGAAAAACACTGAAGCTTTCTTT. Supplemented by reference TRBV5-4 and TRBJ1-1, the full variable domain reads ETGVTQSPTHLIKTRGQQVTLRCSSQSGHNTVSWYQQALGQGPQFIFQYYREEENGRGNFPPRFSGLQFPNYSSELNVNALELDDSALYLCASSFPPGQKNTEAFFGQGTRLTVV.

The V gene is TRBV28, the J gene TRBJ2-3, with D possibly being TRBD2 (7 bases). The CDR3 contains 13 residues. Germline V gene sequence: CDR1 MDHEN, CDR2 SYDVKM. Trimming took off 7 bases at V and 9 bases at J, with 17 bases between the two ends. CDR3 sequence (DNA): TGTGCCAGCACCCTAGGGCGGGGGCTAACGCAGTATTTT. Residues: CASTLGRGLTQYF.

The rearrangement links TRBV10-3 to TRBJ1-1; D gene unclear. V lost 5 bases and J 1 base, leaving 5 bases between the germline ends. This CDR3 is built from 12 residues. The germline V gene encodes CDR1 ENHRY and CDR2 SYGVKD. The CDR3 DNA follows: TGTGCCATCAGTTACAGGAACACTGAAGCTTTCTTT. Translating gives CAISYRNTEAFF.

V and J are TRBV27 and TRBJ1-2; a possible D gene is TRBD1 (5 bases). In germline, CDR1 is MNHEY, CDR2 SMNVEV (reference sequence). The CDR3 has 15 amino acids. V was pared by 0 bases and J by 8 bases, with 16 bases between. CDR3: CASSLSTSPGNGYTF. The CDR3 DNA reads TGTGCCAGCAGTTTATCTACCTCGCCAGGGAACGGCTACACCTTC.

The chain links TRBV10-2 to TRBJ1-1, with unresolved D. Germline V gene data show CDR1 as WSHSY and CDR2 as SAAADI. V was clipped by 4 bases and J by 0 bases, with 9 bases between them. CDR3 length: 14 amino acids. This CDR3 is CASSADGLNTEAFF. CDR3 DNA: TGCGCCAGCAGTGCGGACGGCTTGAACACTGAAGCTTTCTTT.

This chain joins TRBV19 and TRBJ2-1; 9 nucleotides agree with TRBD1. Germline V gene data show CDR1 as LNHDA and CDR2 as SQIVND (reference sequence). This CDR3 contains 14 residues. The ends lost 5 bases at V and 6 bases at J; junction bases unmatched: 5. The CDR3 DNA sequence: TGTGCCAGTAGTGCAACAGGGGGCGTCAATGAGCAGTTCTTC. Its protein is CASSATGGVNEQFF.

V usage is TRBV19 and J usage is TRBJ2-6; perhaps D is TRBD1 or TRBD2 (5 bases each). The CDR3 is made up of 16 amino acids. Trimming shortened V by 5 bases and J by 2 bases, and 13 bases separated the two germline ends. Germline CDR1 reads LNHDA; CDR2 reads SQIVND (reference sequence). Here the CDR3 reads CASSLGRGAGANVLTF. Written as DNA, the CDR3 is TGTGCCAGTAGTCTCGGACGGGGCGCTGGGGCCAACGTCCTGACTTTC.